This is a list of T cell receptor beta chains from one sample in a study of cytomegalovirus exposure and HLA in healthy donors. Here immunoSEQ multiplex PCR was the method, and the copy in TCRdb shows in-frame clones only, minus some. The sample lists some 170,000 clones, approximately 78% seen once, with approximately 0.87% in the top ten. The source material was PBMCs. The receptors shown here come from a girl aged 2-10 years in good health and CMV-seropositive. CDR3s include the opening cysteine and the closing phenylalanine or tryptophan. D genes are given only for firm matches. Not all rows give a size; the values are once, few, many and, for expanded clones, a class.

clone size	V gene	D gene	J gene	CDR3 protein	CDR3 DNA
.	TRBV15	.	TRBJ2-5	CATSRDGGRETQYF	TGTGCCACCAGCAGAGATGGGGGGAGAGAGACCCAGTACTTC
.	TRBV28	TRBD2	TRBJ2-1	CASRSPASGAYNEQFF	TGTGCCAGCAGATCCCCGGCTAGCGGAGCCTACAATGAGCAGTTCTTC
.	TRBV5-1	.	TRBJ1-1	CASSRSGTRTEAFF	TGCGCCAGCAGCAGATCAGGGACTCGGACTGAAGCTTTCTTT
.	TRBV27	.	TRBJ2-7	CASSFNPRSSEQYF	TGTGCCAGCAGTTTTAACCCCAGATCTTCCGAGCAGTACTTC
once	TRBV5-1	TRBD2	TRBJ2-5	CASSLDPTGTSGQETQYF	TGCGCCAGCAGCTTAGACCCGACCGGGACTAGCGGTCAAGAGACCCAGTACTTC
.	TRBV9	.	TRBJ1-1	CASSVGRGNTEAFF	TGTGCCAGCAGCGTAGGTAGAGGAAACACTGAAGCTTTCTTT
.	TRBV5-4	TRBD2	TRBJ2-6	CASSFGTSSSGANVLTF	TGTGCCAGCAGCTTTGGGACTAGCAGCTCTGGGGCCAACGTCCTGACTTTC
.	TRBV15	TRBD1	TRBJ1-4	CATRAGTGSEKLFF	TGTGCCACCAGAGCCGGGACAGGGAGTGAAAAACTGTTTTTT
.	TRBV6-1	TRBD2	TRBJ2-7	CASTPGLEPQYF	TGTGCCAGCACACCGGGACTAGAGCCGCAGTACTTC
.	TRBV30	.	TRBJ2-2	CAWGQSLTGELFF	TGTGCCTGGGGACAGTCCTTAACCGGGGAGCTGTTTTTT
once	TRBV5-1	TRBD2	TRBJ2-3	CASSPGTVAGSDTQYF	TGCGCCAGCAGCCCGGGGACTGTAGCGGGATCAGATACGCAGTATTTT
.	TRBV7-2	.	TRBJ2-3	CASSFNADTQYF	TGTGCCAGCAGCTTTAATGCAGATACGCAGTATTTT
few	TRBV14	.	TRBJ2-6	CASSQGGVGVLTF	TGTGCCAGCAGCCAAGGGGGGGTGGGCGTCCTGACTTTC
.	TRBV18	.	TRBJ1-1	CASSREQGFNTEAFF	TGTGCCAGCTCCCGTGAACAGGGTTTCAACACTGAAGCTTTCTTT
.	TRBV7-9	.	TRBJ2-4	CASSFSGVLAKNIQYF	TGTGCCAGCAGCTTCTCCGGAGTGCTAGCCAAAAACATTCAGTACTTC
.	TRBV10-1	TRBD1	TRBJ2-1	CASSESLGTGAGEQFF	TGCGCCAGCAGTGAGTCATTAGGGACAGGGGCCGGTGAGCAGTTCTTC
once	TRBV7-9	.	TRBJ2-1	CASSLVSDEQFF	TGTGCCAGCAGCTTAGTATCCGATGAGCAGTTCTTC
.	TRBV5-1	TRBD1	TRBJ2-7	CASSFGTGSVYEQYF	TGCGCCAGCAGCTTCGGGACAGGGTCCGTCTACGAGCAGTACTTC
.	TRBV10-3	TRBD1	TRBJ1-4	CAISESEGTDRGGEKLFF	TGTGCCATCAGTGAGTCGGAGGGGACAGACCGGGGGGGCGAAAAACTGTTTTTT
.	TRBV4-1	.	TRBJ1-5	CASSQVSGYSNQPQHF	TGCGCCAGCAGCCAAGTATCGGGATATAGCAATCAGCCCCAGCATTTT
.	TRBV6-5	.	TRBJ2-5	CASSRGLQNQETQYF	TGTGCCAGCAGTCGGGGACTCCAAAACCAAGAGACCCAGTACTTC
few	TRBV4-1	.	TRBJ1-2	CASSHNVRSAQAYGYTF	TGCGCCAGCAGCCATAATGTGCGTTCCGCCCAGGCCTATGGCTACACCTTC